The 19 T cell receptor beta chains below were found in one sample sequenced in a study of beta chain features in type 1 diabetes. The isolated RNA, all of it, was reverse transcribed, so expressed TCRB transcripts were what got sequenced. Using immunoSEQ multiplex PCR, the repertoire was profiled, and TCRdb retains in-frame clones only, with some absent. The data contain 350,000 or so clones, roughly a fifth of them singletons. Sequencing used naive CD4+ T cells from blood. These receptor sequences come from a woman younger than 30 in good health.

The chain's CDR3 is CASSLTRGSSTDTQYF. CDR3 bases: TGCGCCAGCAGCTTGACTCGCGGGAGCAGCACAGATACGCAGTATTTT. This sequence joins TRBV5-1 and TRBJ2-3, with 7 bases matching TRBD2. The germline CDR1 and CDR2 sequences are SGHRS and YFSETQ. V was clipped by 1 base and J by 0 bases; unmatched bases: 5. The CDR3 consists of 16 residues.

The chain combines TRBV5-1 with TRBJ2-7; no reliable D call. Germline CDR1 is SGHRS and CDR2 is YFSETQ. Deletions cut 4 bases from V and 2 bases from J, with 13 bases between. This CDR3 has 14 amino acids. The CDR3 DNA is TGCGCCAGCAGCACCGCTAGGTTTCCCTACGAGCAGTACTTC. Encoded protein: CASSTARFPYEQYF.

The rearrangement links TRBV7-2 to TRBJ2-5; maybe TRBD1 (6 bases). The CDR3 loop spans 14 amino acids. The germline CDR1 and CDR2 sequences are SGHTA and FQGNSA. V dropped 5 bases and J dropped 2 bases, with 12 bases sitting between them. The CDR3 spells CASSKYREQETQYF. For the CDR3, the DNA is TGTGCCAGCAGCAAATACAGGGAACAAGAGACCCAGTACTTC.

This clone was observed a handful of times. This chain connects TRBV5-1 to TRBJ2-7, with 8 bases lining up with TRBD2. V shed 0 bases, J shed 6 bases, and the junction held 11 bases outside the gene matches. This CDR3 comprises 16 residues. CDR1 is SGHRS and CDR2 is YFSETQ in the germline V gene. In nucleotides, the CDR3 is TGCGCCAGCAGCTTGGGTTCTGTCGGGAGGGCCTTCGAGCAGTACTTC. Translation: CASSLGSVGRAFEQYF.

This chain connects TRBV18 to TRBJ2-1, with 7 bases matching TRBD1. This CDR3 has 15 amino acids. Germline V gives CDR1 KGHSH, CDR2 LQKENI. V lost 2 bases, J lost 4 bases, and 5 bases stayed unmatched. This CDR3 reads CASSPAGTAYNEQFF. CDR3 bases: TGTGCCAGCTCACCAGCCGGGACAGCGTACAATGAGCAGTTCTTC.

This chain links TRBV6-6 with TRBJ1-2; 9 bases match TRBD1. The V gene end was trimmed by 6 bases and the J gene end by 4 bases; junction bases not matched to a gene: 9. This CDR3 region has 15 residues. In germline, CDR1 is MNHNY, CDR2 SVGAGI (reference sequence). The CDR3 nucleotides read TGTGCCAGCAGGGAGAACAGGGGGCGGGGCTATGGCTACACCTTC. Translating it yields CASRENRGRGYGYTF.

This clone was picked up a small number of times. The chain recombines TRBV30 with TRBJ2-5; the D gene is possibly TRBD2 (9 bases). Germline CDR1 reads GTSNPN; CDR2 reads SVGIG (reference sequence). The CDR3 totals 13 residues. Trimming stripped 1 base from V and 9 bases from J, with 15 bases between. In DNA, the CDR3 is TGTGCCTGGAGTGGACTAGCGGACAGGGCCCAGTACTTC. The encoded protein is CAWSGLADRAQYF.

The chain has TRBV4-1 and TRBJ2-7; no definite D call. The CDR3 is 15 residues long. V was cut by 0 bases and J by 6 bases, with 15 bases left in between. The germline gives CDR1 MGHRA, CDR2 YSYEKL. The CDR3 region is CASSQDLQGGFEQYF. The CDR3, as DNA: TGCGCCAGCAGCCAAGATCTACAAGGCGGATTCGAGCAGTACTTC.

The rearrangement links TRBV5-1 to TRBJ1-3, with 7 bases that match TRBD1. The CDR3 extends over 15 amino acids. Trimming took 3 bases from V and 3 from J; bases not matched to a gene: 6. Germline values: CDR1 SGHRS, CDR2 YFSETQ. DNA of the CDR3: TGCGCCAGCAGCTCAAGTAGACAGGGTGGAAACACCATATATTTT. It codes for CASSSSRQGGNTIYF.

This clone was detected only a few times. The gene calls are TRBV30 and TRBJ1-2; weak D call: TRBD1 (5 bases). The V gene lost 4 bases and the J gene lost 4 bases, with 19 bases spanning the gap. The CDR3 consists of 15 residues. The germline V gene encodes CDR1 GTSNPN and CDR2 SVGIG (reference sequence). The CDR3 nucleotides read TGTGCCTGGACGGTTCGAGGAGTAGGGGTCTATGGCTACACCTTC. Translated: CAWTVRGVGVYGYTF.

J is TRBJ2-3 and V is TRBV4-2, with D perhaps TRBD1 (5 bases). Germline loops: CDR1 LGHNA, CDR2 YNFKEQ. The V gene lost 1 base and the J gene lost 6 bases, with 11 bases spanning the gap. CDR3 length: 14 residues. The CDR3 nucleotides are TGTGCCAGCAGCCAAGTGACAGAACGTGATACGCAGTATTTT. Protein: CASSQVTERDTQYF.

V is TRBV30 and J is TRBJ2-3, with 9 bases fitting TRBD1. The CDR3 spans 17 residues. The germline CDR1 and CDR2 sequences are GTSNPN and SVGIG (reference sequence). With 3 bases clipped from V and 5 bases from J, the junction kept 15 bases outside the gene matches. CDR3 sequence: CAWSDTPGTGLGDTQYF. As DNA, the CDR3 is TGTGCCTGGAGCGACACCCCCGGGACAGGGCTGGGAGATACGCAGTATTTT.

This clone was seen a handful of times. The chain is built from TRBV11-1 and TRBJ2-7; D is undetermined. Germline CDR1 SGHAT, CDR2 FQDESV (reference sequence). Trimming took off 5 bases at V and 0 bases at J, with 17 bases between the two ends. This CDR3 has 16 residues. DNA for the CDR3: TGTGCCAGCAGCCTCAGCCCGAGGCGAAGCTCCTACGAGCAGTACTTC. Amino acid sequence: CASSLSPRRSSYEQYF.

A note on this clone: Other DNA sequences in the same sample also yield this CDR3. The CDR3 region is CASSLTGEQYF. CDR3 nucleotide sequence: TGTGCCAGCAGCTTAACGGGCGAGCAGTACTTC. The chain joins TRBV7-9 to TRBJ2-7; D remains ambiguous. This CDR3 is built from 11 residues. Trimming cost V 2 bases and J 6 bases, with 5 bases left between them. Germline lookup yields CDR1 SEHNR and CDR2 FQNEAQ (reference sequence).

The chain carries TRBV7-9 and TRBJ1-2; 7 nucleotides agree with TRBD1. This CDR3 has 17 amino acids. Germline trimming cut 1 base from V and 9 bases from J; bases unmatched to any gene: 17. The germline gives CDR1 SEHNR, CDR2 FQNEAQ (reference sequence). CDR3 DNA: TGTGCCAGCAGCTTAGGAAGACTTCGGACAGGACCTTCTAGCTACACCTTC. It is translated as CASSLGRLRTGPSSYTF.

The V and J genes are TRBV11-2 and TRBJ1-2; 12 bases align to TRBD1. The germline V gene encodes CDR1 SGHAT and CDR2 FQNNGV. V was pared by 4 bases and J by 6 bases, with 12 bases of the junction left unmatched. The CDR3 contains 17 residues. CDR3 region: CASSSSGTGGPGDGYTF. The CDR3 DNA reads TGTGCCAGCAGCTCCTCCGGGACAGGGGGCCCAGGAGATGGCTACACCTTC.

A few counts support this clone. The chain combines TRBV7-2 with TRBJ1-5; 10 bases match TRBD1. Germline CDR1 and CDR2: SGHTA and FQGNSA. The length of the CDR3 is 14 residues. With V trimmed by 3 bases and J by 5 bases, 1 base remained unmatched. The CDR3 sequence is CASSFGTGDQPQHF. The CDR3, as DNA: TGTGCCAGCAGCTTTGGGACAGGGGATCAGCCCCAGCATTTT.

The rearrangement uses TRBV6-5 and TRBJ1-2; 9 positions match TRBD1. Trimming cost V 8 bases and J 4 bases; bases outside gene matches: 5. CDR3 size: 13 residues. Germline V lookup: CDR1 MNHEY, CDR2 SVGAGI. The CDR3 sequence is CASARDRVYGYTF. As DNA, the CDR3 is TGTGCCAGCGCCCGGGACAGGGTCTATGGCTACACCTTC.

As DNA, the CDR3 is TGTGCCAGCAGTAACAGGGGGTACGAGCAGTACTTC. Amino acid sequence: CASSNRGYEQYF. The rearrangement uses TRBV27 and TRBJ2-7; TRBD1 aligns across 8 bases. J lost 4 bases, V lost 5 bases, and 1 base had no gene match. Germline CDR1 MNHEY, CDR2 SMNVEV (reference sequence). The CDR3 loop spans 12 amino acids.